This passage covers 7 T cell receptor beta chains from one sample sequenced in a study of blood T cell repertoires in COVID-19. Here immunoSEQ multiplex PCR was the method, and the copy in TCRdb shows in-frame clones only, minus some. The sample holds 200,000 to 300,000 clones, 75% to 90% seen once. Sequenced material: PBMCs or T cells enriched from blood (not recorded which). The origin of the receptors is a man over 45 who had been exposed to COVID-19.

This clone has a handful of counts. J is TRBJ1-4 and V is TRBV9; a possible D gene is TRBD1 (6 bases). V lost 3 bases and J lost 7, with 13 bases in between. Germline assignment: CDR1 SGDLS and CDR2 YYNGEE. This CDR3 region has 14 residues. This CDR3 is CASSAGQTVEKLFF. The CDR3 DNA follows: TGTGCCAGCAGCGCCGGACAGACCGTTGAAAAACTGTTTTTT.

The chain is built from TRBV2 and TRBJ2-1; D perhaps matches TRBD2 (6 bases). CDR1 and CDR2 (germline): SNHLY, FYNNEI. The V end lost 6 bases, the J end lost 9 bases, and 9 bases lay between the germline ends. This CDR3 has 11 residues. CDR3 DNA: TGTGCCAGCAGGTCAGCGGGTGAGCAGTTCTTC. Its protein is CASRSAGEQFF.

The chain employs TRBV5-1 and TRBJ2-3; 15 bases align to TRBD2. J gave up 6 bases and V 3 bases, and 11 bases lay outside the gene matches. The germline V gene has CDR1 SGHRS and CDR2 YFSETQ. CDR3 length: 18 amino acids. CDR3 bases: TGCGCCAGCAGCTCAGCCTATGGGACTAGCGGGAGGTGGGATACGCAGTATTTT. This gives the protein CASSSAYGTSGRWDTQYF.

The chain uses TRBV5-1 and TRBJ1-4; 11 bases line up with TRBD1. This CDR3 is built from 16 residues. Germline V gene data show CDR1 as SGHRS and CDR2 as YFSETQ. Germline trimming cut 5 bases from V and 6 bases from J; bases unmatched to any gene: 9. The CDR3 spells CASRLSSGQGDEKLFF. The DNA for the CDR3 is TGCGCCAGCAGGCTATCGTCGGGACAGGGGGATGAAAAACTGTTTTTT. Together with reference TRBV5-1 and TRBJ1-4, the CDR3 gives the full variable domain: KAGVTQTPRYLIKTRGQQVTLSCSPISGHRSVSWYQQTPGQGLQFLFEYFSETQRNKGNFPGRFSGRQFSNSRSEMNVSTLELGDSALYLCASRLSSGQGDEKLFFGSGTQLSVL.

This CDR3 is CSAWGQGGGETQYF. CDR3 bases: TGCAGCGCTTGGGGACAGGGAGGAGGAGAGACCCAGTACTTC. The chain recombines TRBV29-1 with TRBJ2-5; the match to TRBD1 covers 9 bases. The CDR3 is made up of 14 amino acids. Germline loops: CDR1 SQVTM, CDR2 ANQGSEA. Trimming cost V 7 bases and J 4 bases; bases outside gene matches: 10.

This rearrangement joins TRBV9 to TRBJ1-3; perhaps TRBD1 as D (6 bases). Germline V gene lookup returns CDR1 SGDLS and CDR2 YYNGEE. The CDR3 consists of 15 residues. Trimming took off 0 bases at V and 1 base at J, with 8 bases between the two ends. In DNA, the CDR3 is TGTGCCAGCAGCGTAGAAGGGGGATCTGGAAACACCATATATTTT. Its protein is CASSVEGGSGNTIYF.

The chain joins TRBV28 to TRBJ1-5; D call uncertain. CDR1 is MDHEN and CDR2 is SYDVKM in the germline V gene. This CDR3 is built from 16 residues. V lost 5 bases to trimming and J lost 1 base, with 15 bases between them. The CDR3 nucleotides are TGTGCCAGCAGTCTAGTCTCAAGGGAGAGCAATCAGCCCCAGCATTTT. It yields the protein CASSLVSRESNQPQHF.